This paragraph covers one TCR beta chain sequence. The data originate from a study of T cells in Graves' hyperthyroidism and ophthalmopathy. A NOSPECS grade of at least 4, a Clinical Activity Score of at least 3 and duration under 3 months were recorded in ophthalmopathy patients. The junction had 9 bases not matched to a gene; V was cut back by 4 bases and J by 8 bases. The CDR3 covers 15 residues. The CDR3 regions of TCR beta were amplified from RNA transcripts. The HTBI primer set served for first-round RT-PCR of the TCR CDR3. TCRdb passed the multiplex PCR reads through MiXCR, listing each CDR3 protein once. In the table there are some 580,000 distinct CDR3 sequences, around 15% of which are singletons.

The chain has TRBV12-3 or TRBV12-4 and TRBJ1-2, with 11 bases identical to TRBD1. The sequenced sample was blood. The clonotype comes from a woman aged 40-49 years with Graves' ophthalmopathy. This CDR3 reads CASSSRTGGRDGYTF. The CDR3 DNA reads as TGTGCCAGCAGTTCCCGGACAGGGGGCCGAGACGGCTACACCTTC.